Only one count was recorded for the clone carrying this T cell receptor beta chain. This record comes from a study of blood T cell repertoires in COVID-19. Study context: Both acute and convalescent COVID-19 samples were obtained from the United States, Italy and Spain. T cells, B-cell-depleted T cells, or PBMCs provided the cDNA or gDNA that served as material.

As handled by the study authors: Estimation of nucleated cell counts was performed using reference gene primer amplification. Sequenced by immunoSEQ multiplex PCR; TCRdb stores in-frame clones only, minus some. V, J and clone size were drawn from that table, and D and trimming were deduced from the DNA. Among 250,000 to 350,000 clones listed, roughly 87% were seen once. There are 15 residues in the CDR3. Germline V lookup: CDR1 LNHNV, CDR2 YYDKDF (reference sequence). V dropped 3 bases and J dropped 0 bases, with 12 bases sitting between them. This TCR derives from a woman aged 45-65 years who had recovered from COVID-19. The chain is built from TRBV15 and TRBJ2-7; a weak D match, TRBD2 (6 bases). Sample: peripheral blood. CDR3 DNA sequence: TGTGCCACCAGCAGTCACGTGGGGGGCTCCTACGAGCAGTACTTC. Protein sequence: CATSSHVGGSYEQYF.